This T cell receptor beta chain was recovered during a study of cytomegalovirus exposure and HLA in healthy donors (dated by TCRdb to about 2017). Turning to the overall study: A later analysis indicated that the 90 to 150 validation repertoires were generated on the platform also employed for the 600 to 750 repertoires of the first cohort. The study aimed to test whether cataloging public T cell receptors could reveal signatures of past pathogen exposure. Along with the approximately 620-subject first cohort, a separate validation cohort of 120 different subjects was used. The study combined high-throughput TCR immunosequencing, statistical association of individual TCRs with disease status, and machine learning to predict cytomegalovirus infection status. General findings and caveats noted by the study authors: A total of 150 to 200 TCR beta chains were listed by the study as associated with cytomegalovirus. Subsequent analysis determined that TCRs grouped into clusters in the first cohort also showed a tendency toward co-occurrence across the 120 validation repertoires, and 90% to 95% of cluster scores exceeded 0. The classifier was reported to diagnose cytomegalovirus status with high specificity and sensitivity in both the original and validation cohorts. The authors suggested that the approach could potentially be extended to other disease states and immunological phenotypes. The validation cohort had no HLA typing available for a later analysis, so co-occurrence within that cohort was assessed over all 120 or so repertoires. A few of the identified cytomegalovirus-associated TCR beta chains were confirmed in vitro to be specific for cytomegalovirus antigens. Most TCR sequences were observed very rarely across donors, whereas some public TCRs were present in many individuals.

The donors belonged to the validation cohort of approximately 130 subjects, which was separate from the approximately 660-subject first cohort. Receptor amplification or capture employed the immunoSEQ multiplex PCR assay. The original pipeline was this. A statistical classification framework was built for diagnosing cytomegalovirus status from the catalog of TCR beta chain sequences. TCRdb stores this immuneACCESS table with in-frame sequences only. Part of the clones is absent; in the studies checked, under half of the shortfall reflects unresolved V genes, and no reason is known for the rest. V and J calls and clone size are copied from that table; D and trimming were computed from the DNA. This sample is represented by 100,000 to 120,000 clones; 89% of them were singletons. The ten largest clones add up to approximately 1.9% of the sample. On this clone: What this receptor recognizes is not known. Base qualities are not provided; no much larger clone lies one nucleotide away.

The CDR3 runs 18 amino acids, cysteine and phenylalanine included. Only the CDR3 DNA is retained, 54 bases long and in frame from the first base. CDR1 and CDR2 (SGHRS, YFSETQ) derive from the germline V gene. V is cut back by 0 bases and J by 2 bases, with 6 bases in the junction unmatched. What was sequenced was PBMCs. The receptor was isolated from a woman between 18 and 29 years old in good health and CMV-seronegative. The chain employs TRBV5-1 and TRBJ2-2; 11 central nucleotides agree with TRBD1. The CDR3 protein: CASSLEGTGGSNTGELFF. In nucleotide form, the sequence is TGCGCCAGCAGCTTGGAGGGGACAGGGGGTTCTAACACCGGGGAGCTGTTTTTT.